This note documents a single T cell receptor (beta chain) sequence. Its antigen is still unknown. The data belong to a study of cytomegalovirus exposure and HLA in healthy donors. 60 Vbeta and 13 Jbeta primers were used in PCR. The table came from immunoSEQ multiplex PCR; TCRdb's copy has only in-frame clones and leaves some out. Of about 67,000 clones listed, around 89% are singletons. Regarding the study as a whole: Immune exposure data for these donors was limited to CMV serostatus. Under in vitro conditions, three CMV-associated chains were confirmed as specific for CMV antigens.

The germline V gene encodes CDR1 SGHTA and CDR2 FQGTGA. Losses at the gene ends were 5 bases for V and 0 bases for J; bases not matched to a gene: 6. The CDR3 runs to 16 residues. Sequenced sample: PBMCs. This TCR came from a woman in her 30s in good health and CMV-seropositive. This chain links TRBV7-3 with TRBJ2-1, with 8 bases that match TRBD2. CDR3 sequence: CASSPTSGHSYNEQFF. DNA of the CDR3: TGTGCCAGCAGCCCAACTAGCGGTCACTCCTACAATGAGCAGTTCTTC.